This T cell receptor beta chain was found in a study of blood T cell repertoires in COVID-19. Study in general: PBMCs, B-cell-depleted T cells, or T cells provided the cDNA or gDNA that made up the material.

Those enrolled, adults aged roughly 18 to 95 years, came from roughly 22 US areas. Method: immunoSEQ multiplex PCR; TCRdb's copy keeps in-frame clones and lacks some. Of 190,000 or so clones in the sample, 85% are singletons; the top ten hold 18%. Germline V CDR1 and CDR2: SNHLY, FYNNEI. The CDR3 consists of 14 residues. V shed 6 bases and J shed 3 bases, with 13 bases lying between them. Sequencing used PBMCs or T cells enriched from blood (not recorded which). This rearrangement joins TRBV2 to TRBJ2-3, with D possibly matching TRBD2 (6 bases). This clonotype was obtained from a man aged 35 to 55 who had recovered from COVID-19. The DNA of the CDR3 is TGTGCCAGCAGGGGGACTGGGGGGACAGATACGCAGTATTTT. Its translation: CASRGTGGTDTQYF.